Shown below are 21 T cell receptor beta chains from a single sample sequenced in a study of blood T cell repertoires in COVID-19 (dated by TCRdb to 2020 to 2021). The library was prepared using the immunoSEQ multiplex PCR assay. The source is immuneACCESS, and TCRdb retained only in-frame sequences with V and J called. Part of the clones is not carried over; for the studies checked, unresolved V genes explain less than half of this, and the remainder is unexplained. Present in this sample are 50,000 to 75,000 clones, about four fifths of which were seen just once. The ten largest clonotypes hold under 30% of the sample. The sequenced sample consisted of peripheral blood. Source of these receptors: a woman of 80 years or more with active or convalescent COVID-19.

The rearrangement uses TRBV21-1 and TRBJ1-1; no check of the table's D call, TRBD1, against the DNA was made. TRBV21-1 is a recognized pseudogene. The CDR3 spans 19 residues. In DNA, the CDR3 is TGTGCCAGCAGCCAAAACAACCAGAGGGGGCAAAGTGGGAACACTGAAGCTTTCTTT. Encoded protein: CASSQNNQRGQSGNTEAFF.

The genes are TRBV10-3 and TRBJ1-2, with D unclear. CDR3 size: 13 residues. V shed 5 bases and J shed 7 bases, with 14 bases lying between them. Germline lookup yields CDR1 ENHRY and CDR2 SYGVKD. CDR3 protein: CAISSGEGSGYTF. The CDR3 bases are TGTGCCATCAGTTCCGGGGAAGGGAGTGGCTACACCTTC.

This chain uses TRBV7-9 with TRBJ2-5, with 12 bases that match TRBD2. The CDR3 has 15 residues. The germline V gene has CDR1 SEHNR and CDR2 FQNEAQ (reference sequence). V shed 4 bases, J shed 7 bases, and the junction held 7 bases outside the gene matches. CDR3 region: CASSSSTSGGWTQYF. CDR3 in DNA: TGTGCCAGCAGCTCTTCGACTAGCGGGGGATGGACCCAGTACTTC.

The chain employs TRBV25-1 and TRBJ1-4, with 10 bases identical to TRBD1. The ends lost 0 bases at V and 0 bases at J; junction bases unmatched: 4. Looked up from germline, CDR1 is MGHDK and CDR2 is SYGVNS. CDR3 length: 18 amino acids. The CDR3: CASSEYGQGVSTNEKLFF. The CDR3 nucleotides read TGTGCCAGCAGTGAATATGGACAGGGGGTTTCAACTAATGAAAAACTGTTTTTT. The whole variable domain, remainder taken from reference TRBV25-1 and TRBJ1-4, is EADIYQTPRYLVIGTGKKITLECSQTMGHDKMYWYQQDPGMELHLIHYSYGVNSTEKGDLSSESTVSRIRTEHFPLTLESARPSHTSQYLCASSEYGQGVSTNEKLFFGSGTQLSVL.

This chain links TRBV7-2 with TRBJ1-1; no firm D call. The V gene lost 1 base and the J gene lost 1 base, with 7 bases spanning the gap. The CDR3 consists of 14 residues. The germline gives CDR1 SGHTA, CDR2 FQGNSA. The CDR3 nucleotides are TGTGCCAGCAGCTTAGGGCCACAGAACACTGAAGCTTTCTTT. The encoded protein is CASSLGPQNTEAFF.

This clone was counted once. V usage is TRBV4-1 and J usage is TRBJ2-3, with 8 bases fitting TRBD2. The V segment lost 5 bases and the J segment 6 bases; nucleotides outside the gene matches: 16. CDR1 MGHRA and CDR2 YSYEKL come from the germline V gene. The CDR3 runs to 17 residues. CDR3 nucleotides: TGCGCCAGCAGCTTTAGCCACCCGGGGGGGCCGGGGGATACGCAGTATTTT. Translated: CASSFSHPGGPGDTQYF.

The chain recombines TRBV7-2 with TRBJ1-2; D ambiguous. This CDR3 has 15 residues. From germline, CDR1 is SGHTA and CDR2 FQGNSA. Trimming removed 5 bases from V and 4 bases from J, with 17 bases in between. CDR3 sequence: CASSPGVLNLYGYTF. In DNA, the CDR3 is TGTGCCAGCAGCCCCGGGGTCCTGAACCTCTATGGCTACACCTTC.

This clone is classed as medium-sized (0.01 to 0.1%). The V gene is TRBV24-1, the J gene TRBJ2-5; the match to TRBD1 covers 11 bases. Germline V gives CDR1 KGHDR, CDR2 SFDVKD. The CDR3 runs 16 residues. After removal of 0 bases from V and 5 bases from J, the junction contained 4 bases not matched to a gene. The CDR3 protein is CATSDLEGTGGETQYF. DNA of the CDR3: TGTGCCACCAGTGATTTGGAGGGGACAGGGGGGGAGACCCAGTACTTC.

The chain combines TRBV2 with TRBJ2-7; unclear D gene. Germline V gives CDR1 SNHLY, CDR2 FYNNEI. V shed 5 bases and J shed 2 bases, with 10 bases lying between them. The length of the CDR3 is 13 residues. The CDR3 coding sequence is TGTGCCAGCAGTAAATTCAGCGCCTACGAGCAGTACTTC. Translated, it gives CASSKFSAYEQYF.

This rearrangement joins TRBV19 to TRBJ1-5, with 7 positions matching TRBD1. CDR1 and CDR2 from the germline V gene are LNHDA and SQIVND (reference sequence). CDR3 size: 15 residues. Germline trimming cut 6 bases from V and 0 bases from J; bases unmatched to any gene: 5. The CDR3 loop reads CASSQTGSSNQPQHF. The CDR3 DNA reads TGTGCCAGTAGCCAGACAGGGTCTAGCAATCAGCCCCAGCATTTT.

This clone was seen just once. Written as DNA, the CDR3 is TGTGCCACCAGTGACTATGGGACAGGGAAGGCAGATACGCAGTATTTT. The encoded protein is CATSDYGTGKADTQYF. The V and J genes are TRBV24-1 and TRBJ2-3, with 9 bases aligning to TRBD1. With 4 bases clipped from V and 4 bases from J, the junction kept 8 bases outside the gene matches. The CDR3 has 16 amino acids. Germline V gene data show CDR1 as KGHDR and CDR2 as SFDVKD.

This clone has more than one count but fewer than ten. The rearrangement links TRBV27 to TRBJ1-6; D may be TRBD1 (5 bases). Germline V lookup: CDR1 MNHEY, CDR2 SMNVEV (reference sequence). V lost 4 bases and J 0 bases, leaving 10 bases between the germline ends. This CDR3 is built from 16 residues. As DNA, the CDR3 is TGTGCCAGCAGTTCTCAGGGTATCTCCTATAATTCACCCCTCCACTTT. Translation: CASSSQGISYNSPLHF.

The chain combines TRBV7-9 with TRBJ1-1; 7 bases are shared with TRBD1. Germline V gives CDR1 SEHNR, CDR2 FQNEAQ (reference sequence). This CDR3 region has 17 residues. V was clipped by 4 bases and J by 8 bases; unmatched bases: 19. CDR3 in amino acids: CASSSRQGSAFGLEAFF. For the CDR3, the DNA is TGTGCCAGCAGCTCCAGACAGGGAAGCGCATTTGGTCTAGAAGCTTTCTTT.

As for this clone: The same CDR3 is also encoded by other DNA sequences in this sample. The CDR3 DNA reads TGTGCCAGCAGCCTACAGGGCTGGGAGACCCAGTACTTC. Its translation is CASSLQGWETQYF. V is TRBV7-2 and J is TRBJ2-5; tentative D call: TRBD1 (6 bases). Between the trimmed V and J ends, which lost 5 bases and 5 bases, there was a span of 12 bases. The CDR3 is 13 amino acids. CDR1 and CDR2 from the germline V gene are SGHTA and FQGNSA.

V usage is TRBV13 and J usage is TRBJ2-7, with D unresolved. The V and J ends lost 1 base and 0 bases respectively, with 10 bases between them. The germline CDR1 and CDR2 sequences are PRHDT and FYEKMQ (reference sequence). The CDR3 totals 15 residues. The CDR3 nucleotides read TGTGCCAGCAGCTTAGCGGCAGGTAGCTCCTACGAGCAGTACTTC. This sequence encodes CASSLAAGSSYEQYF.

The chain recombines TRBV4-3 with TRBJ2-1; TRBD1 is a possible D gene (5 bases). Germline V gene data show CDR1 as LGHNA and CDR2 as YSLEER. V lost 0 bases to trimming and J lost 0 bases, with 9 bases between them. There are 16 residues in the CDR3. As DNA, the CDR3 is TGCGCCAGCAGCCAAGATCCCAGGGTCTCCTACAATGAGCAGTTCTTC. Translated, it gives CASSQDPRVSYNEQFF.

CDR3 region: CASSRQSAYEQYF. The CDR3 DNA reads TGTGCCAGCAGCCGACAATCAGCTTACGAGCAGTACTTC. This chain joins TRBV11-1 and TRBJ2-7; no definite D call. The CDR3 has 13 amino acids. The germline V gene has CDR1 SGHAT and CDR2 FQDESV (reference sequence). V was shortened by 5 bases and J by 4 bases, with 12 bases between the two germline ends.

The chain links TRBV7-2 to TRBJ2-7; 8 nucleotides agree with TRBD2. The CDR3 covers 15 residues. Germline V gene sequence: CDR1 SGHTA, CDR2 FQGNSA. V was pared by 1 base and J by 0 bases, with 2 bases of the junction left unmatched. The CDR3 DNA is TGTGCCAGCAGCTTAGGACTAGCGCCCTCCTACGAGCAGTACTTC. It translates to CASSLGLAPSYEQYF.

V gene TRBV29-1 combines with J gene TRBJ2-1, with TRBD2 matching 8 bases. Germline V gene lookup returns CDR1 SQVTM and CDR2 ANQGSEA. There are 15 residues in the CDR3. The J segment lost 2 bases and the V segment lost 0 bases, leaving 3 bases of the junction unmatched. CDR3 coding DNA: TGCAGCGTTGAAGATCCAGCGGGGGCCTACAATGAGCAGTTCTTC. Translating it yields CSVEDPAGAYNEQFF.

The CDR3: CASSGGLAGVDTQYF. The CDR3 nucleotides read TGTGCCAGCAGCGGAGGACTAGCGGGGGTAGATACGCAGTATTTT. The chain employs TRBV9 and TRBJ2-3; the match to TRBD2 covers 13 bases. The V segment lost 3 bases and the J segment 5 bases; nucleotides outside the gene matches: 3. Germline CDR1 SGDLS, CDR2 YYNGEE. The CDR3 loop spans 15 amino acids.

The chain recombines TRBV6-1 with TRBJ2-1; 10 bases align to TRBD2. The germline V gene encodes CDR1 MNHNS and CDR2 SASEGT. The CDR3 has 17 residues. V trimming: 4 bases; J trimming: 0 bases; junction bases outside the gene matches: 6. CDR3 amino acids: CASSANSGGVSYNEQFF. The DNA for the CDR3 is TGTGCCAGCAGTGCCAACAGCGGGGGGGTCTCCTACAATGAGCAGTTCTTC.